This entry lists 21 T cell receptor beta chains sequenced from one sample in a study of CD8 T cells in ankylosing spondylitis. TCRdb re-called the 5' RACE reads with MiXCR, one entry per CDR3 protein. This sample has about 130,000 distinct CDR3 sequences; approximately 13% occur once, and the top ten carry 2.5% to 3%. Sequenced material: blood, either unsorted or a sorted T cell fraction (not recorded which). The source of these receptors is a female donor with ankylosing spondylitis or in good health (not recorded which).

The chain uses TRBV20-1 and TRBJ2-7, with D hard to call. V shed 5 bases and J shed 2 bases, with 16 bases lying between them. The length of the CDR3 is 14 residues. Per the germline V gene, CDR1 is DFQATT and CDR2 is SNEGSKA (reference sequence). The CDR3 DNA reads TGCAGTGCTTACAAGCCGGACGGAACCTACGAGCAGTACTTC. This gives the protein CSAYKPDGTYEQYF.

This clonotype was seen at least ten times. The V call is TRBV20-1, the J call TRBJ2-3, with 8 bases matching TRBD2. Germline CDR1 and CDR2: DFQATT and SNEGSKA (reference sequence). The V and J ends lost 6 bases and 2 bases, in that order; junction bases with no gene match: 10. The CDR3 has 15 amino acids. CDR3: CSAKGERGFTDTQYF. The CDR3 DNA reads TGCAGTGCCAAGGGTGAGCGGGGGTTCACAGATACGCAGTATTTT.

The chain recombines TRBV7-3 with TRBJ2-5, with TRBD2 matching 9 bases. The germline V gene has CDR1 SGHTA and CDR2 FQGTGA. V gave up 2 bases and J gave up 3 bases; unmatched junction bases: 7. The CDR3 loop spans 16 amino acids. The CDR3 DNA reads TGTGCCAGCAGCTTAGCTCCCGGGACTAGCAAAGAGACCCAGTACTTC. Translating it yields CASSLAPGTSKETQYF.

The chain employs TRBV7-6 and TRBJ2-6; D not certain. Deletions cut 1 base from V and 0 bases from J, with 10 bases between. CDR1 SGHVS and CDR2 FNYEAQ come from the germline V gene. The CDR3 sequence is 17 residues long. Here the CDR3 DNA reads TGTGCCAGCAGCTTAGAGGCCGTCCTCTCTGGGGCCAACGTCCTGACTTTC. This gives the protein CASSLEAVLSGANVLTF.

This clonotype was observed at least ten times. The chain has TRBV5-1 and TRBJ2-5; a weak D match, TRBD2 (6 bases). Germline V gives CDR1 SGHRS, CDR2 YFSETQ. The V end was cut by 4 bases, the J end by 4 bases, with 14 bases between. CDR3 size: 14 residues. The CDR3: CASSMTGVGETQYF. The CDR3 bases are TGCGCCAGCAGCATGACGGGGGTCGGAGAGACCCAGTACTTC.

This sequence joins TRBV7-8 and TRBJ2-3, with 7 bases identical to TRBD1. V lost 7 bases and J lost 6; bases outside the gene matches: 7. The germline gives CDR1 SGHVS, CDR2 FQNEAQ. CDR3 size: 13 residues. CDR3 region: CASKSTGTDTQYF. CDR3 coding DNA: TGTGCCAGCAAATCGACAGGGACCGATACGCAGTATTTT.

This clonotype was seen repeatedly, ten times or more. This chain links TRBV12-3 or TRBV12-4 with TRBJ2-6, with TRBD1 as a possible D gene (5 bases). Between the trimmed V and J ends, which lost 3 bases and 0 bases, there was a span of 6 bases. The CDR3 totals 15 residues. CDR3 sequence reads: CASSLDTSGANVLTF. In DNA, the CDR3 is TGTGCCAGCAGTTTGGACACCTCTGGGGCCAACGTCCTGACTTTC.

On this clonotype itself: A read error may explain this, as a much larger clone is one base away. Without the conserved terminal phenylalanine or tryptophan, this CDR3 likely stems from a read error. The gene calls are TRBV20-1 and TRBJ1-1, with no clear D. V lost 3 bases and J lost 0, with 8 bases in between. CDR3 length: 13 amino acids. Germline V gene lookup returns CDR1 DFQATT and CDR2 SNEGSKA (reference sequence). The CDR3 coding sequence is TGCAGTGCTAGTAACAGTTTGAACACTGAAGCTTTCCTT. Translating it yields CSASNSLNTEAFL.

The sample holds many counts of this clonotype. The genes are TRBV11-2 and TRBJ1-1; D not resolved. V lost 3 bases to trimming and J lost 7 bases, with 15 bases between them. This CDR3 has 14 amino acids. Germline V gene lookup returns CDR1 SGHAT and CDR2 FQNNGV. CDR3 amino acids: CASSFDSRSGEAFF. In DNA, the CDR3 is TGTGCCAGCAGCTTCGATTCGAGGTCCGGTGAAGCTTTCTTT.

About this clonotype: Its ends do not fully match the called genes, so a read error is possible. The gene calls are TRBV19 and TRBJ1-1; 8 nucleotides line up with TRBD1. The CDR3 loop spans 18 amino acids. Germline CDR1 reads LNHDA; CDR2 reads SQIVND (reference sequence). CDR3 protein: CANSITGTGLPLTPEAFF. CDR3 bases: TGTGCCAATAGTATAACCGGGACAGGCCTACCCCTAACTCCTGAAGCTTTCTTT.

The chain carries TRBV7-2 and TRBJ2-1, with 11 bases identical to TRBD2. CDR3 size: 14 residues. Trimming took 7 bases from V and 7 from J; bases not matched to a gene: 6. Germline V gives CDR1 SGHTA, CDR2 FQGNSA. CDR3 coding DNA: TGTGCCAGCAAGGCGGCTAGCGGGAGGAATGAGCAGTTCTTC. Its translation: CASKAASGRNEQFF.

There are many counts of this clonotype. The chain is built from TRBV20-1 and TRBJ2-5; D not resolved. CDR1 DFQATT and CDR2 SNEGSKA come from the germline V gene (reference sequence). CDR3 length: 12 amino acids. V dropped 8 bases and J dropped 2 bases, with 12 bases sitting between them. The CDR3 sequence is CSPLDLQETQYF. CDR3 bases: TGCAGTCCCCTCGACTTGCAAGAGACCCAGTACTTC.

V and J are TRBV20-1 and TRBJ1-5; D is perhaps TRBD1 (6 bases). Trimming cost V 3 bases and J 3 bases, with 15 bases left between them. CDR3 length: 15 residues. CDR1 and CDR2 (germline): DFQATT, SNEGSKA (reference sequence). The CDR3 protein is CSARQGGGDNQPQHF. CDR3 DNA sequence: TGCAGTGCTAGGCAAGGAGGGGGGGACAATCAGCCCCAGCATTTT.

There are many counts of this clonotype. The V and J genes are TRBV15 and TRBJ2-1, with TRBD2 identical over 7 bases. Germline V CDR1 and CDR2: LNHNV, YYDKDF (reference sequence). The V gene end was trimmed by 3 bases and the J gene end by 5 bases; junction bases not matched to a gene: 7. The CDR3 runs 15 residues. The CDR3 nucleotides read TGTGCCACCAGCAGGGGCGGGAGTTCGAACAATGAGCAGTTCTTC. Its protein is CATSRGGSSNNEQFF.

This clonotype was observed a handful of times. V gene TRBV11-1 combines with J gene TRBJ2-2, with 10 bases aligning to TRBD2. CDR3 length: 18 residues. Germline V gives CDR1 SGHAT, CDR2 FQDESV (reference sequence). V lost 8 bases and J lost 5; bases outside the gene matches: 17. DNA of the CDR3: TGTGCCAGCCCGCTGAGCGGGGGGGCCGGTCTTTCTACCGGGGAGCTGTTTTTT. It yields the protein CASPLSGGAGLSTGELFF.

The chain carries TRBV7-3 and TRBJ1-6; 9 bases line up with TRBD1. J gave up 11 bases and V 2 bases, and 4 bases lay outside the gene matches. Looked up from germline, CDR1 is SGHTA and CDR2 is FQGTGA. CDR3 length: 14 amino acids. The CDR3 DNA is TGTGCCAGCAGCTTAGGGACAGGGATGACACCCCTCCACTTT. This sequence encodes CASSLGTGMTPLHF.

This clonotype occurred many times. The chain couples TRBV5-5 to TRBJ1-3, with D maybe TRBD1 (6 bases). Trimming took off 3 bases at V and 0 bases at J, with 19 bases between the two ends. The germline gives CDR1 SGHKS, CDR2 YYEKEE (reference sequence). The CDR3 is 18 amino acids. CDR3 DNA sequence: TGTGCCAGCAGCTCGACCGGGACACCCCATACCTCTGGAAACACCATATATTTT. It translates to CASSSTGTPHTSGNTIYF.

This clonotype was picked up many times. The chain combines TRBV12-3 or TRBV12-4 with TRBJ2-7; D possibly uses TRBD1 or TRBD2 (5 bases each). V was cut by 3 bases and J by 2 bases, with 11 bases left in between. CDR3 length: 14 residues. This CDR3 reads CASSLGPTTYEQYF. CDR3 nucleotide sequence: TGTGCCAGCAGTTTGGGGCCGACTACCTACGAGCAGTACTTC.

This chain uses TRBV28 with TRBJ1-4; the D is unclear. V was trimmed by 4 bases and J by 8 bases, leaving 8 bases between them. This CDR3 comprises 12 residues. Germline V CDR1 and CDR2: MDHEN, SYDVKM. This CDR3 reads CASSSPREKLFF. The CDR3 region has the DNA TGTGCCAGCAGTTCCCCTCGGGAAAAACTGTTTTTT.

This chain uses TRBV28 with TRBJ2-7; possible D gene TRBD1, 7 bases. This CDR3 has 14 amino acids. Trimming pared 5 bases from V and 5 bases from J, leaving 16 bases between. Germline V gene lookup returns CDR1 MDHEN and CDR2 SYDVKM. The DNA of the CDR3 is TGTGCCAGCAGTCCCTCGCAGGGGGGACACGAGCAGTACTTC. Translation: CASSPSQGGHEQYF.

A word on this clonotype: A read error is possible here, since a much larger clone lies one base away. As DNA, the CDR3 is TGTGCCAGCAGCTCAACTAACACTGGAGCTTTCTTT. Encoded protein: CASSSTNTGAFF. J is TRBJ1-1 and V is TRBV7-6; D is undetermined. There are 12 residues in the CDR3. The germline gives CDR1 SGHVS, CDR2 FNYEAQ.